This T cell receptor (beta chain) was obtained from a study of T cells in Graves' hyperthyroidism and ophthalmopathy (dated by TCRdb to between 2019 and 2020). Looking at the study overall: Peripheral blood was sampled at the time of initial diagnosis, prior to any treatment. A discovery cohort of about a hundred patients, roughly 40 with Graves' ophthalmopathy and approximately 60 with stable Graves' hyperthyroidism, was used to find distinguishing TCR V-J signatures. Prospective prediction of ophthalmopathy was tested in an independent validation cohort of approximately 19 hyperthyroidism patients and 17 patients who later progressed to ophthalmopathy. The 100 or so discovery patients were randomly split 7:3 into training and test sets. In addition, the study compared T-cell repertoires in thyroid tissue and in blood from over 5 Graves' hyperthyroidism patients. After sampling, hyperthyroidism patients received methimazole starting at 30 mg daily, and ophthalmopathy patients received high-dose intravenous methylprednisolone. The paper describes TCR Vbeta CDR3 sequencing of 130 to 150 peripheral blood samples, made up of 43 ophthalmopathy patients, roughly 72 hyperthyroidism patients and 17 progressor patients. Study-level results and caveats: No statistical method was used to fix the sample size in advance, and group allocation was not hidden from the investigators. Most expanded thyroid clonotypes (frequency above 0.001) were also detected in blood, suggesting blood repertoires may reflect thyroid immune responses. In validation, progression to ophthalmopathy was predicted by the model with around 70% sensitivity and roughly 76% specificity, a median of approximately 7.1 months before onset. A 13 V-J signature model separated ophthalmopathy from stable hyperthyroidism, with approximately 87% sensitivity and just under 84% specificity in cross-validation and 80%/75% in testing.

Amplification of TCR beta CDR3 regions was carried out from RNA transcripts. For the first round of RT-PCR on the TCR CDR3, the HTBI primer set was used together with the Qiagen OneStep RT-PCR kit. The libraries were constructed in a second round of multiplex PCR and then size-selected and purified. Libraries were sequenced paired-end with 100 bp reads on an Illumina HiSeq2000. On the study's bioinformatics: SOAPnuke was used to process the raw data, removing reads that contained adapters or uncalled bases, had a mean Phred below 15, or lacked an exact match to the constant primer or identifier. COPE v1.2.5 was used to merge high-quality paired reads, and clonotypes were defined as unique nucleotide sequences. MiTCR v1.1 was used to align clonotypes to the IMGT TRBV, TRBD and TRBJ reference segments. The analysis included only V-J combinations with a frequency above 0.0001, which together covered 98% to 99.2% of the repertoires. A TCS score was defined as the ratio between F50 (clonal expansion) and ExV (chaos), using BLOSUM62-based TCRdist between CDR3 peptides within each V-J. Welch's t-statistics and random forest reduced some 510 V-J features to 13, which were used in a naive Bayes classifier (R e1071). The similarity between thyroid and blood repertoires was quantified using the Morisita-Horn index. The public reads were reanalyzed by TCRdb: fastp trimming at Q25, MiXCR alignment, in-frame beta chains only. Each record represents a unique CDR3 protein, reported with the most common genes and DNA among its rows. These V and J calls rely on TCRdb rather than the paper's analysis. This sample holds over 90,000 distinct CDR3 sequences; about half were observed only once. The leading ten clones occupy approximately 25% of the sample.

Stable Graves' hyperthyroidism was defined as the absence of progression to ophthalmopathy over 18 months of follow-up. Hyperthyroidism patients were aged 18 to 65 years and newly diagnosed, with disease duration of less than 2 months. Any patient with an uncontrolled infection, another autoimmune disease, pregnancy or lactation was excluded. Diagnoses were established on the basis of clinical symptoms, serum thyroxine and TRAb, thyroid ultrasound, and orbital computed tomography. PBMCs were isolated from more than 8 ml of fresh peripheral blood by Ficoll-Paque density gradient centrifugation. Total RNA was extracted with Trizol reagent, and quality was checked on an Agilent 2100 Bioanalyzer. V and J are trimmed by 1 base and 9 bases, and the gene matches miss 3 bases of the junction. CDR1 and CDR2 (SGHAT, FQNNGV) derive from the germline V gene. From its cysteine to its phenylalanine, the CDR3 spans 15 amino acids. Only the CDR3 portion is preserved as DNA: 45 bases, with reading frame beginning at the first base.

This clonotype was picked up many times. Its antigen target is currently unknown. No much larger clonotype is one base removed from it; base qualities were not supplied. Sequencing input: blood. The chain is assembled from TRBV11-2 and TRBJ1-6; 10 of the junction bases match TRBD1. The TCR sequence derives from a man aged 40-55 years with Graves' hyperthyroidism. The CDR3 corresponds to CASSLGGQGLSPLHF. The base sequence is TGTGCCAGCAGCTTAGGGGGACAGGGGCTTTCACCCCTCCACTTT.